These 30 T cell receptor beta chains share one sample of origin, sequenced in a study of blood T cell repertoires in COVID-19. Produced via immunoSEQ multiplex PCR; TCRdb's table is partial and in-frame only. Among hundreds of thousands of clones listed, 70% to 90% were seen once. Specimen: peripheral blood. These receptors were collected from a man between 18 and 35 years old with COVID-19, enrolled during active disease.

Here the CDR3 reads CSASFGRIKANPTEAFF. The CDR3 DNA sequence: TGCAGTGCTAGTTTTGGCAGGATAAAGGCTAATCCCACTGAAGCTTTCTTT. The chain combines TRBV20-1 with TRBJ1-1; D is ambiguous. The germline CDR1 and CDR2 sequences are DFQATT and SNEGSKA (reference sequence). Trimming shortened V by 3 bases and J by 4 bases, and 24 bases separated the two germline ends. The CDR3 sequence is 17 residues long.

V and J are TRBV18 and TRBJ1-4; TRBD1 aligns across 7 bases. CDR1 KGHSH and CDR2 LQKENI come from the germline V gene. The CDR3 consists of 14 residues. Unmatched junction bases numbered 7, after V lost 4 bases and J lost 8 bases. Here the CDR3 reads CASSQGTADEKLFF. The CDR3 region has the DNA TGTGCCAGCTCACAAGGGACAGCGGACGAAAAACTGTTTTTT.

The V gene is TRBV4-1, the J gene TRBJ1-1; TRBD1 agrees at 8 bases. The CDR3 length is 15 residues. Germline V gene data show CDR1 as MGHRA and CDR2 as YSYEKL. V shed 1 base and J 2 bases; nucleotides not matched to a gene: 3. The CDR3 protein is CASSQVDRVNTEAFF. CDR3 sequence (DNA): TGCGCCAGCAGCCAAGTGGACAGGGTAAACACTGAAGCTTTCTTT.

This clone was counted once. This rearrangement joins TRBV19 to TRBJ1-1; weak D call: TRBD1 (6 bases). Between the trimmed V and J ends, which lost 5 bases and 0 bases, there was a span of 13 bases. This CDR3 contains 15 residues. Germline V gene sequence: CDR1 LNHDA, CDR2 SQIVND (reference sequence). CDR3 sequence reads: CASSGAGAVNTEAFF. For the CDR3, the DNA is TGTGCCAGTAGTGGCGCAGGGGCAGTGAACACTGAAGCTTTCTTT.

V usage is TRBV30 and J usage is TRBJ1-6; D possibly corresponds to TRBD1 (6 bases). CDR1 is GTSNPN, CDR2 SVGIG, per germline (reference sequence). V was shortened by 1 base and J by 9 bases, with 10 bases between the two germline ends. The CDR3 is 13 amino acids. In nucleotides, the CDR3 is TGTGCCTGGAGTGGGGACATATCTTCACCCCTCCACTTT. Protein sequence: CAWSGDISSPLHF.

V usage is TRBV7-9 and J usage is TRBJ1-5; D remains unclear. This CDR3 region has 15 residues. Trimming left V 3 bases short and J 2 bases short, with 11 bases between. Germline V gene data show CDR1 as SEHNR and CDR2 as FQNEAQ (reference sequence). CDR3 DNA sequence: TGTGCCAGCAGCTTGGCGGGAGAGGGCAATCAGCCCCAGCATTTT. This sequence encodes CASSLAGEGNQPQHF.

The genes are TRBV9 and TRBJ2-6; perhaps TRBD1 as D (6 bases). There are 19 residues in the CDR3. Germline CDR1 SGDLS, CDR2 YYNGEE. Trimming took off 3 bases at V and 0 bases at J, with 19 bases between the two ends. As DNA, the CDR3 is TGTGCCAGCAGCGGCGGCGGACAGCTGAAATTCTCTGGGGCCAACGTCCTGACTTTC. Translated, it gives CASSGGGQLKFSGANVLTF.

This clone has ten or more counts. The chain recombines TRBV3-1 (or the pseudogene TRBV3-2) with TRBJ1-1; 10 nucleotides agree with TRBD1. The trim removed 4 bases at V and 5 bases at J, leaving 16 bases unmatched. There are 18 residues in the CDR3. Per germline, CDR1 LGHDT and CDR2 YNNKEL (reference sequence). DNA for the CDR3: TGTGCCAGCAGCCGACAGACGGACAGGGGGTATTATAGGACTGAAGCTTTCTTT. It codes for CASSRQTDRGYYRTEAFF.

V gene TRBV6-6 combines with J gene TRBJ2-3; TRBD2 matches at 10 bases. Trimming at V came to 0 bases and at J to 1 base, leaving 1 base not matched to a gene. From germline, CDR1 is MNHNY and CDR2 SVGAGI (reference sequence). The CDR3 spans 16 residues. In nucleotides, the CDR3 is TGTGCCAGCAGTTACTCCCTAGCGGGGGGCACAGATACGCAGTATTTT. Translation gives CASSYSLAGGTDTQYF.

The chain is built from TRBV9 and TRBJ2-3; TRBD2 matches 8 bases. Looked up from germline, CDR1 is SGDLS and CDR2 is YYNGEE. V trimming: 4 bases; J trimming: 3 bases; junction bases outside the gene matches: 7. The CDR3 totals 15 residues. CDR3 nucleotide sequence: TGTGCCAGCAGCCCCCAGACTAGCGTAACAGATACGCAGTATTTT. It yields the protein CASSPQTSVTDTQYF.

The rearrangement joins TRBV18 to TRBJ2-5; D gene unclear. There are 14 residues in the CDR3. V gave up 3 bases and J gave up 2 bases, with 10 bases separating them. Germline CDR1 reads KGHSH; CDR2 reads LQKENI. The CDR3 sequence: CASSPDTGQETQYF. The DNA of the CDR3 is TGTGCCAGCTCACCTGATACCGGTCAAGAGACCCAGTACTTC.

The chain recombines TRBV6-5 with TRBJ2-1; the D gene is possibly TRBD1 (7 bases). This CDR3 has 14 residues. Trimming stripped 6 bases from V and 3 bases from J, with 12 bases between. Germline V CDR1 and CDR2: MNHEY, SVGAGI. CDR3 sequence reads: CASSPGGHYNEQFF. DNA of the CDR3: TGTGCCAGCAGCCCAGGGGGGCACTACAATGAGCAGTTCTTC.

The V gene is TRBV10-1, the J gene TRBJ2-1, with 13 bases fitting TRBD2. Losses at the gene ends were 3 bases for V and 0 bases for J; bases not matched to a gene: 2. The CDR3 totals 17 residues. Germline V gene data show CDR1 as WNHNN and CDR2 as SYGVQD (reference sequence). The CDR3 protein is CASSDRTSGSSYNEQFF. In nucleotides, the CDR3 is TGCGCCAGCAGTGATCGGACTAGCGGGAGCTCCTACAATGAGCAGTTCTTC.

The rearrangement joins TRBV4-1 to TRBJ2-3; D may be TRBD1 (6 bases). Germline assignment: CDR1 MGHRA and CDR2 YSYEKL. V lost 3 bases to trimming and J lost 2 bases, with 9 bases between them. The CDR3 length is 14 residues. CDR3 sequence reads: CASSHRTATDTQYF. The CDR3 region has the DNA TGCGCCAGCAGCCACCGGACAGCCACAGATACGCAGTATTTT.

This rearrangement joins TRBV4-1 to TRBJ1-5; the match to TRBD1 covers 8 bases. V trimming: 0 bases; J trimming: 3 bases; junction bases outside the gene matches: 1. Germline CDR1 MGHRA, CDR2 YSYEKL. This CDR3 is built from 15 residues. This CDR3 reads CASSQEDRANQPQHF. The DNA for the CDR3 is TGCGCCAGCAGCCAAGAGGACAGGGCCAATCAGCCCCAGCATTTT.

J is TRBJ2-2 and V is TRBV18, with TRBD2 matching over 10 bases. Germline CDR1 and CDR2: KGHSH and LQKENI. The V segment lost 1 base and the J segment 5 bases; nucleotides outside the gene matches: 4. The CDR3 length is 16 residues. DNA of the CDR3: TGTGCCAGCTCACCACGCGCTAGCGGGGGAACCGGGGAGCTGTTTTTT. Translated: CASSPRASGGTGELFF.

The CDR3 region has the DNA TGTGCCAGCAGCCAAGGTGACCAGGGGGCGAATGGCTACACCTTC. Protein: CASSQGDQGANGYTF. The rearrangement links TRBV4-2 to TRBJ1-2; TRBD1 matches at 8 bases. The CDR3 loop spans 15 amino acids. V trimming: 1 base; J trimming: 6 bases; junction bases outside the gene matches: 7. The germline V gene encodes CDR1 LGHNA and CDR2 YNFKEQ.

The CDR3 DNA reads as TGCGCCAGCAGCTTAGGGACAGAGGGCGGGGAGCTGTTTTTT. Its protein is CASSLGTEGGELFF. The chain employs TRBV5-1 and TRBJ2-2; 7 bases line up with TRBD1. V shed 2 bases, J shed 7 bases, and the junction held 5 bases outside the gene matches. The CDR3 runs to 14 residues. CDR1 SGHRS and CDR2 YFSETQ come from the germline V gene.

This clone was seen a single time. The chain is built from TRBV5-1 and TRBJ2-4, with TRBD2 matching 9 bases. V trimming: 3 bases; J trimming: 7 bases; junction bases outside the gene matches: 11. This CDR3 contains 16 residues. Per germline, CDR1 SGHRS and CDR2 YFSETQ. As DNA, the CDR3 is TGCGCCAGCAGCTCAGGGACTAGCTCCGGTAGGAACATTCAGTACTTC. This encodes CASSSGTSSGRNIQYF.

This chain joins TRBV11-2 and TRBJ1-2; 9 nucleotides line up with TRBD1. The CDR3 contains 15 residues. Germline V gene sequence: CDR1 SGHAT, CDR2 FQNNGV. Trimming at V came to 2 bases and at J to 4 bases, leaving 5 bases not matched to a gene. Written as DNA, the CDR3 is TGTGCCAGCAGCTTAAGGACAGGGGTTGGCTATGGCTACACCTTC. It encodes CASSLRTGVGYGYTF.

This clone was detected a few times. V usage is TRBV15 and J usage is TRBJ2-7, with a tentative D call TRBD1 (6 bases). CDR1 is LNHNV and CDR2 is YYDKDF in the germline V gene (reference sequence). The CDR3 covers 14 residues. Between the trimmed V and J ends, which lost 3 bases and 0 bases, there was a span of 9 bases. Written as DNA, the CDR3 is TGTGCCACCAGCAGCAGGGGTCTCTCCTACGAGCAGTACTTC. This sequence encodes CATSSRGLSYEQYF. Filled out from reference TRBV15 and TRBJ2-7, the complete variable domain reads DAMVIQNPRYQVTQFGKPVTLSCSQTLNHNVMYWYQQKSSQAPKLLFHYYDKDFNNEADTPDNFQSRRPNTSFCFLDIRSPGLGDTAMYLCATSSRGLSYEQYFGPGTRLTVT.

V usage is TRBV9 and J usage is TRBJ2-1; 11 bases fit TRBD2. Germline CDR1 is SGDLS and CDR2 is YYNGEE. This CDR3 region has 18 residues. V lost 0 bases, J lost 9 bases, and 14 bases stayed unmatched. CDR3 nucleotides: TGTGCCAGCAGCGTAGCTGGTCCTAGCGGGGGGCCGATGGCTGAGCAGTTCTTC. Encoded protein: CASSVAGPSGGPMAEQFF.

The V call is TRBV19, the J call TRBJ2-5, with D possibly TRBD1 on 8 matching bases. Germline assignment: CDR1 LNHDA and CDR2 SQIVND (reference sequence). This CDR3 contains 14 residues. For the CDR3, the DNA is TGTAACACCCTGCGGGGGACAGGATGGGAGACCCAGTACTTC. Protein: CNTLRGTGWETQYF.

The chain employs TRBV15 and TRBJ2-2; D remains ambiguous. Trimming left V 0 bases short and J 4 bases short, with 9 bases between. The length of the CDR3 is 15 residues. Looked up from germline, CDR1 is LNHNV and CDR2 is YYDKDF (reference sequence). The DNA for the CDR3 is TGTGCCACCAGCAGAGATTTGGCCTTCACCGGGGAGCTGTTTTTT. It encodes CATSRDLAFTGELFF. Combining the CDR3 with reference TRBV15 and TRBJ2-2 gives the whole variable domain DAMVIQNPRYQVTQFGKPVTLSCSQTLNHNVMYWYQQKSSQAPKLLFHYYDKDFNNEADTPDNFQSRRPNTSFCFLDIRSPGLGDTAMYLCATSRDLAFTGELFFGEGSRLTVL.

This clone was observed a few times. CDR3: CASSLDSGRGTGELFF. Written as DNA, the CDR3 is TGCGCCAGCAGTCTCGATAGCGGGAGAGGGACCGGGGAGCTGTTTTTT. The V call is TRBV10-1, the J call TRBJ2-2, with TRBD2 matching 9 bases. The CDR3 has 16 amino acids. Germline CDR1 WNHNN, CDR2 SYGVQD (reference sequence). The V gene end was trimmed by 5 bases and the J gene end by 5 bases; junction bases not matched to a gene: 9.

The CDR3 sequence is CASSPPVSQAYTF. CDR3 coding DNA: TGTGCCAGCTCACCACCGGTCTCTCAGGCCTACACCTTC. V is TRBV18 and J is TRBJ1-2; D gene uncertain. Trimming shortened V by 0 bases and J by 10 bases, and 12 bases separated the two germline ends. The length of the CDR3 is 13 residues. Germline V gene data show CDR1 as KGHSH and CDR2 as LQKENI. The full variable domain, in which reference TRBV18 and TRBJ1-2 provide the parts outside the CDR3, is NAGVMQNPRHLVRRRGQEARLRCSPMKGHSHVYWYRQLPEEGLKFMVYLQKENIIDESGMPKERFSAEFPKEGPSILRIQQVVRGDSAAYFCASSPPVSQAYTFGSGTRLTVV.

CDR3 loop: CASSIQQSNQPQHF. The CDR3 DNA is TGTGCCAGTAGTATTCAACAGTCCAATCAGCCCCAGCATTTT. The J gene is TRBJ1-5, the V gene TRBV19; D gene ambiguous. The V end was cut by 3 bases, the J end by 3 bases, with 9 bases between. CDR3 length: 14 residues. Germline V CDR1 and CDR2: LNHDA, SQIVND (reference sequence).

The chain joins TRBV24-1 to TRBJ1-2, with no clear D. V gave up 3 bases and J gave up 3 bases, with 10 bases separating them. The CDR3 runs 14 residues. Per the germline V gene, CDR1 is KGHDR and CDR2 is SFDVKD. The CDR3 bases are TGTGCCACCAGTGATCGGGGAAAAGACTATGGCTACACCTTC. It yields the protein CATSDRGKDYGYTF.

V is TRBV3-1 (or the pseudogene TRBV3-2) and J is TRBJ2-5; tentatively, D is TRBD1 (5 bases). This CDR3 has 14 residues. Trimming cost V 1 base and J 3 bases, with 9 bases left between them. Germline V CDR1 and CDR2: LGHDT, YNNKEL (reference sequence). The CDR3 DNA follows: TGTGCCAGCAGCCAAGCAAGGGGAAAAGAGACCCAGTACTTC. It translates to CASSQARGKETQYF.

The chain employs TRBV10-3 and TRBJ2-5; TRBD2 is a possible D gene (5 bases). This CDR3 is 11 amino acids long. Germline lookup yields CDR1 ENHRY and CDR2 SYGVKD. The V end was cut by 10 bases, the J end by 4 bases, with 10 bases between. The DNA of the CDR3 is TGTGCCAGTGGGAGCGGAGAGACCCAGTACTTC. Residues: CASGSGETQYF.